This TCR beta chain came from a study of cytomegalovirus exposure and HLA in healthy donors. Study-wide results and caveats: Later analysis demonstrated an association between a missense DCLRE1C variant and TCR beta V- and J-gene trimming.

The PCR contained 60 Vbeta and 13 Jbeta primers. Assay: immunoSEQ multiplex PCR; the TCRdb copy retains only in-frame clones and omits some. The data show fewer than 200,000 clones, 75% to 85% seen once. The sample holds one count of this clone. The antigen remains undetermined. This CDR3 spans 15 amino acids. The trim removed 2 bases at V and 5 bases at J, leaving 6 bases unmatched. The germline gives CDR1 ENHRY, CDR2 SYGVKD. Sequenced sample: PBMCs. The chain recombines TRBV10-3 with TRBJ2-5; TRBD1 matches at 9 bases. This clonotype originated in a boy under 18 in good health and CMV-seronegative. The CDR3 reads CAISERGQGTETQYF. CDR3 DNA: TGTGCCATCAGTGAGCGAGGACAGGGGACGGAGACCCAGTACTTC.